This T cell receptor (beta chain) appears in the sequencing data of a study of T cells in Graves' hyperthyroidism and ophthalmopathy (dated by TCRdb to about 2019). For context, the study as a whole: Peripheral blood samples were taken at the time of initial diagnosis, prior to any treatment. To identify distinguishing TCR V-J signatures, a discovery cohort of 100 patients was used, comprising approximately 40 with Graves' ophthalmopathy and 57 with stable Graves' hyperthyroidism. Prospective prediction of ophthalmopathy was tested in an independent validation cohort consisting of 18 hyperthyroidism patients and around 17 patients who later progressed to ophthalmopathy. The roughly 90 discovery patients were divided at random into training and test sets in a 7:3 ratio. Thyroid tissue and blood T-cell repertoires from about six Graves' hyperthyroidism patients were also compared in the study. Following sampling, methimazole starting at 30 mg daily was given to hyperthyroidism patients, and high-dose intravenous methylprednisolone was given to ophthalmopathy patients. According to the paper, TCR Vbeta CDR3 sequencing was carried out on more than 120 peripheral blood samples, which came from fewer than 50 ophthalmopathy, 80 or so hyperthyroidism and some 17 progressor patients. Study-level results and caveats: In validation, the model predicted progression to ophthalmopathy with approximately 71% sensitivity and over 72% specificity, a median of 6.5 months before onset. In cross-validation, a model built on a 13 V-J signature told ophthalmopathy apart from stable hyperthyroidism with 85% to 90% sensitivity and around 83% specificity, and in testing the same model reached 80%/75%. Blood samples also contained most of the expanded thyroid clonotypes (frequency above 0.001), which suggests that blood repertoires may reflect thyroid immune responses. No statistical method was used to fix the sample size in advance, and group allocation was not hidden from the investigators.

For CDR1 and CDR2, the germline V gene lists MDHEN and SYDVKM. The V and J ends are trimmed by 10 bases and 6 bases, leaving 18 bases between them. Counted from cysteine to phenylalanine, this CDR3 has 13 amino acids. Here the CDR3 DNA is all that survives: 39 bases in frame from base 1. Ophthalmopathy patients had moderately to severely active disease, Clinical Activity Score of at least 3, NOSPECS grade of at least 4, and duration under 3 months. Any patient with an uncontrolled infection, another autoimmune disease, pregnancy or lactation was excluded. Diagnoses were based on clinical symptoms, serum thyroxine and TRAb, thyroid ultrasound and orbital computed tomography. PBMCs were separated from roughly 9.6 ml of fresh peripheral blood using Ficoll-Paque density gradient centrifugation. Total RNA was extracted using Trizol reagent, and RNA quality was assessed on an Agilent 2100 Bioanalyzer. In regard to this clonotype: Its recognized antigen is unknown. No base quality information exists; no much larger clone differs at one position.

TCR beta CDR3 regions were amplified from RNA transcripts. For the first round of RT-PCR on the TCR CDR3, the HTBI primer set was used together with the Qiagen OneStep RT-PCR kit. The libraries were constructed in a second round of multiplex PCR and then size-selected and purified. Libraries were sequenced paired-end with 100 bp reads on an Illumina HiSeq2000. The original pipeline was this. Raw data were processed with SOAPnuke, discarding reads with adapters, uncalled bases, mean Phred below 15, or no exact constant-primer or identifier match. High-quality paired reads were merged with COPE v1.2.5, and unique nucleotide sequences were defined as clonotypes. MiTCR v1.1 was used to align clonotypes to the IMGT TRBV, TRBD and TRBJ reference segments. The analysis was restricted to V-J combinations with a frequency above 0.0001, which together covered around 99% of the repertoires. The TCS score was defined as the ratio of F50 (clonal expansion) to E x V (chaos), calculated using BLOSUM62-based TCRdist between CDR3 peptides within each V-J. Welch's t-statistics and random forest reduced roughly 500 V-J features to roughly 13, which were used in a naive Bayes classifier (R e1071). Starting from the raw public reads, TCRdb applied fastp trimming at Q25, assembled clones with MiXCR and retained in-frame beta chains. Duplicate CDR3 protein sequences are folded into a single record with the most common DNA and genes. The V and J calls were not made by the authors but by TCRdb's processing. The sample contains some 350,000 distinct CDR3 sequences, 12% to 15% of them found a single time. The top ten hold roughly 19% of the sample.

The V and J genes are TRBV28 and TRBJ1-1; a confident D gene designation cannot be given. The specimen sequenced was blood. The source is a woman aged 55-69 years with Graves' ophthalmopathy. CDR3 reads: CATLKRGFAEAFF. The bases are TGTGCCACCCTAAAACGGGGTTTTGCTGAAGCTTTCTTT.